The 30 T cell receptor beta chains below come from one sample, sequenced in a study of tumor-infiltrating lymphocytes in primary liver carcinoma. A constant-region primer primed TCR beta cDNA synthesis from roughly 510 ng of total RNA. Slightly modified ARM-PCR, run as three nested multiplex PCR rounds, produced the TCR beta libraries. Primers for the first two PCR rounds were TRBV1-TRBV30 forward primers and a C-beta reverse primer (about 9 cycles per round). TCRdb processed the multiplex PCR reads anew with MiXCR; each CDR3 protein has one entry. The table lists 150,000 to 200,000 distinct CDR3 sequences, 85% of them singletons, with 15% to 20% in the top ten. It was from 20-30 mg of unsorted bulk tissue that RNA and DNA were co-extracted. The sequenced material came from tumor tissue from primary liver carcinoma. All receptors come from a man in his forties or fifties with primary liver carcinoma and hepatitis B virus infection.

About this clonotype: The missing conserved phenylalanine or tryptophan at the end of this CDR3 makes a read error likely. The chain has TRBV24-1 and TRBJ2-1; a possible D gene is TRBD2 (5 bases). From germline, CDR1 is KGHDR and CDR2 SFDVKD. The CDR3 has 17 residues. The CDR3 sequence is CATSEYSTTNFYNEQFL. As DNA, the CDR3 is TGTGCCACCAGTGAATATTCTACGACTAACTTCTACAATGAACAGTTCTTG.

This clonotype came up once. This chain connects TRBV28 to TRBJ2-3, with 11 bases lining up with TRBD2. Germline assignment: CDR1 MDHEN and CDR2 SYDVKM. V lost 2 bases and J lost 2; bases outside the gene matches: 3. This CDR3 has 16 amino acids. The CDR3 loop reads CASSLGTSGNTDTQYF. The CDR3 region has the DNA TGTGCCAGCAGTTTAGGGACTAGCGGAAACACAGATACGCAGTATTTT. Drawing the rest from reference TRBV28 and TRBJ2-3, the complete variable domain is DVKVTQSSRYLVKRTGEKVFLECVQDMDHENMFWYRQDPGLGLRLIYFSYDVKMKEKGDIPEGYSVSREKKERFSLILESASTNQTSMYLCASSLGTSGNTDTQYFGPGTRLTVL.

The chain combines TRBV6-6 with TRBJ1-1; 10 positions agree with TRBD1. Trimming took 10 bases from V and 5 from J; bases not matched to a gene: 10. The CDR3 has 14 amino acids. The germline CDR1 and CDR2 sequences are MNHNY and SVGAGI (reference sequence). CDR3 nucleotide sequence: TGTGCCAACGGTGGGACAGGGGTAAGAACTGAAGCTTTCTTT. This encodes CANGGTGVRTEAFF.

A word on this clonotype: It may be a read error: a sequence one base away is much more abundant. The genes are TRBV25-1 and TRBJ1-3, with 10 nucleotides matching TRBD1. Germline assignment: CDR1 MGHDK and CDR2 SYGVNS. This CDR3 is built from 15 residues. CDR3 nucleotide sequence: TGTCCCAGCAGGGGGGACAGGGGCACTGGAAACACCATATATTTT. Amino acids: CPSRGDRGTGNTIYF.

Notes on this clonotype: One end of the junction varies from germline; a read error may be responsible. In DNA, the CDR3 is TGTGCCAGCATTAGACAGTTATATAGCAATCAGCCCCAGCGTTTT. Its protein product is CASIRQLYSNQPQRF. This chain connects TRBV12-3 or TRBV12-4 to TRBJ1-5, with D maybe TRBD1 (5 bases). CDR3 length: 15 residues.

In the case of this clonotype: One junction end disagrees with the germline gene, perhaps due to a read error. The chain uses TRBV29-1 and TRBJ2-7, with TRBD1 identical over 8 bases. The CDR3 is 13 residues long. Germline CDR1 is SQVTM and CDR2 is ANQGSEA. The CDR3 region is CSRAQGDPYEQYF. The CDR3 bases are TGTAGCAGGGCACAGGGGGACCCCTACGAGCAGTACTTC.

To note about this clonotype: Lacking the conserved final phenylalanine or tryptophan, this CDR3 likely reflects a read error. This chain joins TRBV11-1 and TRBJ2-7; maybe TRBD1 (5 bases). This CDR3 has 12 amino acids. Germline V gene data show CDR1 as SGHAT and CDR2 as FQDESV (reference sequence). CDR3 DNA sequence: TGTGTCAGCAGTCCAGACAGTTACGAGCAGTACTTA. Amino acid sequence: CVSSPDSYEQYL.

This chain links TRBV6-1 with TRBJ2-7; 7 positions match TRBD2. This CDR3 comprises 16 residues. Germline assignment: CDR1 MNHNS and CDR2 SASEGT. The V and J ends lost 4 bases and 4 bases, in that order; junction bases with no gene match: 13. The CDR3 coding sequence is TGTGCCAGCAGTGTAGTACGAACAAGCGGGAAGTACGAGCAGTACTTC. Its protein product is CASSVVRTSGKYEQYF.

This clonotype was seen many times. The gene calls are TRBV5-1 and TRBJ2-5; D gene unclear. This CDR3 region has 11 residues. From germline, CDR1 is SGHRS and CDR2 YFSETQ. V was clipped by 4 bases and J by 5 bases, with 6 bases between them. CDR3 protein: CASSLLETQYF. Here the CDR3 DNA reads TGCGCCAGCAGCCTGTTGGAGACCCAGTACTTC. The full variable domain, completed using reference TRBV5-1 and TRBJ2-5, is KAGVTQTPRYLIKTRGQQVTLSCSPISGHRSVSWYQQTPGQGLQFLFEYFSETQRNKGNFPGRFSGRQFSNSRSEMNVSTLELGDSALYLCASSLLETQYFGPGTRLLVL.

In regard to this clonotype: Relative to the germline gene, one junction end is altered; a read error may explain this. The chain joins TRBV30 to TRBJ1-1; D is undetermined. CDR1 GTSNPN and CDR2 SVGIG come from the germline V gene (reference sequence). This CDR3 spans 13 amino acids. The CDR3 DNA is TGTGACTGGAGTGCGTATAGGAGGACTGAAGCTTTCTTT. This encodes CDWSAYRRTEAFF.

In its sample, this clonotype was seen once. The final CDR3 position lacks the conserved phenylalanine or tryptophan, pointing to a likely read error. The rearrangement uses TRBV29-1 and TRBJ2-2; 8 nucleotides match TRBD2. This CDR3 spans 13 amino acids. V dropped 4 bases and J dropped 8; count of bases not matched to a gene: 6. Per the germline V gene, CDR1 is SQVTM and CDR2 is ANQGSEA. In DNA, the CDR3 is TGCAGCGTTGGACTAGCGAGCACTGGGGAGCTGTTTGTC. It yields the protein CSVGLASTGELFV.

A word on this clonotype: Its ends do not fully match the called genes, so a read error is possible. The V call is TRBV10-2, the J call TRBJ2-3, with D hard to call. Germline V lookup: CDR1 WSHSY, CDR2 SAAADI. This CDR3 has 13 residues. Here the CDR3 DNA reads TGCGCCAGCGGGAATGCGCGCACAGATACGCACTGTTTT. This translates into CASGNARTDTHCF.

In the case of this clonotype: A read error is possible here, since a much larger clone lies one base away. It is likely a read error, because the conserved phenylalanine at the end of the CDR3 is missing. The gene calls are TRBV5-1 and TRBJ1-5; D gene uncertain. The CDR3 length is 15 residues. Germline V CDR1 and CDR2: SGHRS, YFSETQ. V was trimmed by 0 bases and J by 7 bases, leaving 14 bases between them. The CDR3 region has the DNA TGCGCCAGCAGCTTGGTTCCGGGCGGGAACCAGCCCCAGCATATT. It specifies CASSLVPGGNQPQHI.

This clonotype was detected only once. The chain links TRBV7-3 to TRBJ1-4, with TRBD1 identical over 8 bases. CDR1 and CDR2 from the germline V gene are SGHTA and FQGTGA. Trimming at V came to 5 bases and at J to 6 bases, leaving 11 bases not matched to a gene. CDR3 length: 16 residues. The CDR3 loop reads CASSPGPTGDYEKLFF. CDR3 nucleotide sequence: TGTGCCAGCAGCCCCGGACCGACAGGGGATTATGAAAAACTGTTTTTT.

The J gene is TRBJ2-3, the V gene TRBV24-1; perhaps TRBD2 as D (5 bases). Trimming shortened V by 5 bases and J by 2 bases, and 16 bases separated the two germline ends. This CDR3 contains 16 residues. CDR1 and CDR2 (germline): KGHDR, SFDVKD. The CDR3 region has the DNA TGTGCCACCAGTGGGAAGGGAACGACTACCACAGATACGCAGTATTTT. This sequence encodes CATSGKGTTTTDTQYF.

This chain links TRBV28 with TRBJ1-2, with D uncertain. V lost 7 bases, J lost 9 bases, and 21 bases lay in between. Germline loops: CDR1 MDHEN, CDR2 SYDVKM. The CDR3 covers 14 residues. The CDR3 loop is CASKLTGSTQCYTF. CDR3 bases: TGTGCCAGCAAACTAACCGGGTCAACGCAGTGCTACACCTTC.

The sample holds one count of this clonotype. One end of the junction fails to match germline, which may point to a read error. The genes are TRBV6-1 and TRBJ2-7; a weak D match, TRBD2 (5 bases). CDR1 and CDR2 (germline): MNHNS, SASEGT. This CDR3 comprises 16 residues. In DNA form, the CDR3 reads TGTGCCAGCAGTCGCTCAACGGCTGCGAGCTCCTACGAGCGGTATTTC. Translated: CASSRSTAASSYERYF.

The chain uses TRBV15 and TRBJ2-5; perhaps TRBD1 as D (6 bases). The ends were cut back, 7 bases at V and 5 bases at J, with 14 bases in the middle. The CDR3 runs to 13 residues. The germline CDR1 and CDR2 sequences are LNHNV and YYDKDF (reference sequence). The CDR3 is CATTLQGGETQYF. As DNA, the CDR3 is TGTGCCACCACCTTACAGGGCGGGGAGACCCAGTACTTC.

This clonotype was counted a single time. In this CDR3 the conserved last residue, phenylalanine or tryptophan, is missing, so a read error is likely. The DNA is omitted, as the CDR3 cannot be located on it reliably, and the CDR3 follows TCRdb's listing. The gene calls are TRBV29-1 and TRBJ1-4; TRBD1 reflects the table's D call only, with no check against the DNA. CDR1 is SQVTM, CDR2 ANQGSEA, per germline. The CDR3 has 13 amino acids, counting both end residues. CDR3 sequence: CSVGWGRSEKLFL.

This clonotype is large in the sample. This chain's CDR3 is CSVGLAGGFYNEQFF. The CDR3 DNA sequence: TGCAGCGTTGGACTAGCGGGAGGGTTCTACAATGAGCAGTTCTTC. The J gene is TRBJ2-1, the V gene TRBV29-1; 14 bases align to TRBD2. CDR1 and CDR2 (germline): SQVTM, ANQGSEA. V was clipped by 4 bases and J by 3 bases; unmatched bases: 2. This CDR3 spans 15 amino acids.

With respect to this clonotype: A much larger clone is a single base away; this may be a read error. The chain combines TRBV28 with TRBJ2-7; 8 nucleotides agree with TRBD1. CDR1 is MDHEN and CDR2 is SYDVKM in the germline V gene. Unmatched junction bases numbered 11, after V lost 5 bases and J lost 5 bases. The CDR3 length is 15 residues. The CDR3 DNA follows: TGTGCCAGCAGTGCCCCAAGACAGGGGAGCAACGAGCAGTACTTC. Amino acids: CASSAPRQGSNEQYF. Complete variable domain (other parts from reference TRBV28 and TRBJ2-7): DVKVTQSSRYLVKRTGEKVFLECVQDMDHENMFWYRQDPGLGLRLIYFSYDVKMKEKGDIPEGYSVSREKKERFSLILESASTNQTSMYLCASSAPRQGSNEQYFGPGTRLTVT.

The rearrangement links TRBV5-1 to TRBJ2-3; D ambiguous. Trimming cost V 1 base and J 0 bases, with 12 bases left between them. Germline loops: CDR1 SGHRS, CDR2 YFSETQ. The CDR3 runs 16 residues. The CDR3 nucleotides are TGCGCCAGCAGCTTGAATGGCCGCATTAGCACAGATACGCAGTATTTT. Its protein is CASSLNGRISTDTQYF.

The count of this clonotype is one. At one end, the junction sequence differs from germline, possibly due to a read error. CDR3 sequence: CTSSFPSTNGTKNIQYF. CDR3 nucleotide sequence: TGTACCAGCAGCTTTCCCAGTACTAACGGGACCAAAAACATTCAGTACTTC. The chain joins TRBV11-1 to TRBJ2-4; a possible D gene is TRBD2 (5 bases). CDR3 length equals 17 residues. Germline loops: CDR1 SGHAT, CDR2 FQDESV (reference sequence).

This chain connects TRBV9 to TRBJ1-1; the D is unclear. The V gene lost 4 bases and the J gene lost 0 bases, with 10 bases spanning the gap. The CDR3 covers 14 residues. Germline assignment: CDR1 SGDLS and CDR2 YYNGEE. The CDR3 here is CASSPGVMNTEAFF. The CDR3 region has the DNA TGTGCCAGCAGCCCCGGGGTCATGAACACTGAAGCTTTCTTT.

With regard to this clonotype: One base away lies a much larger clone, so this may be a sequencing read error. CDR3 residues: CASRLGQAMNTEAFF. The CDR3 DNA sequence: TGCGCCAGCAGATTGGGACAGGCTATGAACACTGAAGCTTTCTTT. V is TRBV5-1 and J is TRBJ1-1, with 8 bases that match TRBD1. CDR3 length: 15 residues. Germline V gives CDR1 SGHRS, CDR2 YFSETQ.

Comment on this clonotype: The junction does not match germline at one end; this may be a read error. The chain carries TRBV11-2 and TRBJ2-2, with TRBD2 as a possible D gene (5 bases). Germline V gene lookup returns CDR1 SGHAT and CDR2 FQNNGV. The CDR3 length is 14 residues. The CDR3, as DNA: TGTGCCAGCAGCACAGACTCGAACACCGGGGAGATGCTTTTT. Translated: CASSTDSNTGEMLF.

This clonotype was seen once. The junction does not match germline at one end; this may be a read error. The V and J genes are TRBV29-1 and TRBJ1-1; D ambiguous. The CDR3 extends over 13 amino acids. The germline V gene encodes CDR1 SQVTM and CDR2 ANQGSEA. CDR3 region: CSAQRQKNSEAFF. The CDR3 region has the DNA TGCAGCGCTCAGAGGCAGAAGAACAGTGAAGCTTTCTTC.

As regards this clonotype: The junction departs from the called germline gene at one end, perhaps through a read error. The chain couples TRBV11-2 to TRBJ2-7; D gene unclear. CDR1 and CDR2 (germline): SGHAT, FQNNGV. The CDR3 length is 15 residues. In DNA, the CDR3 is TGTGCTAGCAGCATGGGAACAAGGCCTACGGAAGAGCATTACTTC. Translation: CASSMGTRPTEEHYF.

This clonotype was detected only once. CDR3 sequence (DNA): TGTGCCAGCAGCTCAGGCCAACACCGTCCGGGACCGAACACTGAAGCTTTCTTT. Translation: CASSSGQHRPGPNTEAFF. The chain employs TRBV7-9 and TRBJ1-1; possibly TRBD1 for D (5 bases). Trimming took off 4 bases at V and 1 base at J, with 22 bases between the two ends. This CDR3 has 18 residues. The germline CDR1 and CDR2 sequences are SEHNR and FQNEAQ (reference sequence).

This clonotype was detected only once. One junction end does not reproduce the germline sequence, and a read error may be involved. The chain uses TRBV29-1 and TRBJ2-2, with 8 bases lining up with TRBD2. Germline CDR1 reads SQVTM; CDR2 reads ANQGSEA. The CDR3 extends over 15 amino acids. Here the CDR3 DNA reads TGCAGCGTTGGGACTAGCACGGCGAGCACCGGGGAGCAGTTTTTT. Encoded protein: CSVGTSTASTGEQFF.